The 26 T cell receptor beta chains presented below share a single source sample, sequenced in a study of blood T cells in healthy people across ages. A second PCR, run for 7 to 11 cycles, used a sample-barcoded 5' primer plus a J-beta primer mix. Each CDR3 protein gets one entry after TCRdb re-called the 5' RACE reads with MiXCR. The sample shows fewer than 2 million distinct CDR3 sequences, roughly 43% of them seen only once. Sequenced: blood. These receptors were obtained from a human donor in good health.

The rearrangement uses TRBV27 and TRBJ2-7; 7 bases agree with TRBD1. Germline-derived CDR1 and CDR2 are MNHEY and SMNVEV (reference sequence). V dropped 6 bases and J dropped 2; count of bases not matched to a gene: 13. The CDR3 is 16 amino acids. The CDR3 coding sequence is TGTGCCAGCAGGTCCGGGACAGTTTCATATGCCTACGAGCAGTACTTC. Amino acid sequence: CASRSGTVSYAYEQYF.

This clonotype was detected ten times or more. The V call is TRBV7-3, the J call TRBJ2-1, with 9 positions matching TRBD2. Germline V gene lookup returns CDR1 SGHTA and CDR2 FQGTGA. This CDR3 has 14 residues. The V segment lost 4 bases and the J segment 9 bases; nucleotides outside the gene matches: 7. For the CDR3, the DNA is TGTGCCAGCAGCTCCGCGGGGGGGCGTACTGAGCAGTTCTTC. Protein: CASSSAGGRTEQFF.

This chain links TRBV20-1 with TRBJ1-3; no reliable D call. V lost 7 bases and J lost 0, with 10 bases in between. The CDR3 covers 13 residues. CDR1 is DFQATT, CDR2 SNEGSKA, per germline (reference sequence). The CDR3 is CSVGRGSGNTIYF. The CDR3 region has the DNA TGCAGTGTCGGACGGGGCTCTGGAAACACCATATATTTT.

This rearrangement joins TRBV4-3 to TRBJ2-7; D remains unclear. The CDR3 totals 15 residues. The V and J ends lost 0 bases and 3 bases respectively, with 12 bases between them. The germline V gene has CDR1 LGHNA and CDR2 YSLEER. Here the CDR3 reads CASSQEAIKGYEQYF. In nucleotides, the CDR3 is TGCGCCAGCAGCCAAGAGGCTATAAAGGGCTACGAGCAGTACTTC.

This CDR3 reads CASSQGRIWWSLEDEQYF. The CDR3 coding sequence is TGCGCCAGCAGCCAAGGTCGAATTTGGTGGAGCCTTGAAGACGAGCAGTACTTC. This chain links TRBV4-3 with TRBJ2-7, with no clear D. Germline values: CDR1 LGHNA, CDR2 YSLEER. Trimming shortened V by 1 base and J by 5 bases, and 24 bases separated the two germline ends. This CDR3 has 18 residues.

This chain links TRBV20-1 with TRBJ2-2; 12 bases are a match to TRBD2. The J segment lost 2 bases and the V segment lost 1 base, leaving 8 bases of the junction unmatched. The CDR3 has 18 residues. Per germline, CDR1 DFQATT and CDR2 SNEGSKA (reference sequence). The CDR3 sequence: CSARVVLAGGLNTGELFF. In DNA, the CDR3 is TGCAGTGCTAGAGTCGTCCTAGCGGGGGGGCTTAACACCGGGGAGCTGTTTTTT.

The chain employs TRBV12-3 or TRBV12-4 and TRBJ2-6, with a tentative D call TRBD1 (6 bases). The length of the CDR3 is 13 residues. Trimming took 8 bases from V and 11 from J, leaving 16 bases between them. CDR3 in amino acids: CASGNRDTDVLTF. The CDR3 nucleotides are TGTGCCAGCGGTAACCGGGACACCGACGTCCTGACTTTC.

The CDR3: CSANRLAGGYNEQYF. The CDR3 DNA sequence: TGCAGCGCCAACCGACTAGCGGGGGGGTACAATGAGCAGTACTTC. This chain joins TRBV29-1 and TRBJ2-1; TRBD2 agrees at 14 bases. The better agreement between TRBJ2-7 and the DNA end casts doubt on the J call. The CDR3 sequence is 15 residues long. From germline, CDR1 is SQVTM and CDR2 ANQGSEA.

This clonotype was detected many times. The chain links TRBV5-5 to TRBJ2-5, with D unresolved. Germline loops: CDR1 SGHKS, CDR2 YYEKEE (reference sequence). V dropped 1 base and J dropped 5 bases, with 9 bases sitting between them. The CDR3 contains 13 residues. CDR3: CASSLNFKETQYF. CDR3 nucleotides: TGTGCCAGCAGCTTGAACTTTAAGGAGACCCAGTACTTC.

This clonotype has only a few counts. V is TRBV29-1 and J is TRBJ2-3, with 10 bases that match TRBD1. Germline trimming cut 6 bases from V and 5 bases from J; bases unmatched to any gene: 2. The CDR3 loop spans 12 amino acids. Germline CDR1 and CDR2: SQVTM and ANQGSEA. The CDR3 spells CSVDRGLDTQYF. DNA for the CDR3: TGCAGCGTCGACAGGGGGCTAGATACGCAGTATTTT.

This clonotype has more than one count but fewer than ten. The chain couples TRBV6-1 to TRBJ2-1; 8 bases map to TRBD2. The CDR3 is 14 amino acids. The ends lost 2 bases at V and 14 bases at J; junction bases unmatched: 11. Germline-derived CDR1 and CDR2 are MNHNS and SASEGT. The CDR3 protein is CASSESNQPGLEFF. Here the CDR3 DNA reads TGTGCCAGCAGTGAATCGAACCAACCGGGACTAGAGTTCTTC.

The CDR3 spells CASKPLGLADQETQYF. In DNA form, the CDR3 reads TGCGCCAGCAAGCCCCTAGGACTAGCGGACCAAGAGACCCAGTACTTC. The chain has TRBV5-1 and TRBJ2-5, with 10 nucleotides matching TRBD2. This CDR3 has 16 residues. V dropped 6 bases and J dropped 0; count of bases not matched to a gene: 8. CDR1 is SGHRS and CDR2 is YFSETQ in the germline V gene.

The chain recombines TRBV7-2 with TRBJ1-2; TRBD1 aligns across 7 bases. CDR1 and CDR2 from the germline V gene are SGHTA and FQGNSA. The CDR3 is 15 amino acids. Trimming removed 2 bases from V and 7 bases from J; junction bases left unmatched: 10. The CDR3 region has the DNA TGTGCCAGCAGCTTACAAGCAGGGGGGGAGAGTGGCTACACCTTC. It encodes CASSLQAGGESGYTF.

This clonotype has more than one count but fewer than ten. CDR3: CASSKSLAGSNEQFF. CDR3 sequence (DNA): TGTGCCAGCAGCAAATCCCTAGCGGGGAGCAATGAGCAGTTCTTC. This sequence joins TRBV21-1 and TRBJ2-1; TRBD2, the table's D call, lacks a check against the DNA. TRBV21-1 is flagged as a pseudogene. The CDR3 is 15 amino acids.

This clonotype was counted only a few times. V and J are TRBV29-1 and TRBJ1-2; possibly TRBD1 for D (6 bases). Germline values: CDR1 SQVTM, CDR2 ANQGSEA. Between the trimmed V and J ends, which lost 7 bases and 4 bases, there was a span of 16 bases. The CDR3 contains 13 residues. The CDR3 spells CSAGGGQSYGYTF. CDR3 nucleotide sequence: TGCAGCGCCGGGGGGGGGCAAAGCTATGGCTACACCTTC.

The J gene is TRBJ2-7, the V gene TRBV20-1; unclear D gene. Trimming stripped 1 base from V and 3 bases from J, with 10 bases between. CDR1 is DFQATT and CDR2 is SNEGSKA in the germline V gene (reference sequence). The CDR3 is 13 residues long. The CDR3 region is CSARGTPFYEQYF. CDR3 coding DNA: TGCAGTGCTAGAGGGACGCCCTTCTACGAGCAGTACTTC.

This clonotype was observed a handful of times. The chain combines TRBV12-3 or TRBV12-4 with TRBJ2-1; 7 bases match TRBD1. The CDR3 is 16 residues long. The trim removed 3 bases at V and 0 bases at J, leaving 5 bases unmatched. The CDR3 coding sequence is TGTGCCAGCAGTTTCGGGACAGCCTCCTCCTACAATGAGCAGTTCTTC. Translated: CASSFGTASSYNEQFF.

This clonotype was counted between two and nine times. V and J are TRBV5-1 and TRBJ2-1; maybe TRBD2 (5 bases). Germline V CDR1 and CDR2: SGHRS, YFSETQ. The CDR3 extends over 14 amino acids. Trimming cost V 0 bases and J 8 bases, with 12 bases left between them. CDR3 protein: CASSLAVGLYEQFF. The CDR3 DNA is TGCGCCAGCAGCTTGGCGGTTGGACTTTATGAGCAGTTCTTC.

The chain joins TRBV4-2 to TRBJ2-7, with a weak D call TRBD2 (5 bases). The CDR3 extends over 14 amino acids. Trimming took 4 bases from V and 3 from J, leaving 13 bases between them. Germline loops: CDR1 LGHNA, CDR2 YNFKEQ. The CDR3 is CASSRIVGVYEQYF. The DNA for the CDR3 is TGTGCCAGCAGCCGAATTGTGGGAGTCTACGAGCAGTACTTC.

This clonotype has a handful of counts. This rearrangement joins TRBV5-1 to TRBJ2-5; D not resolved. CDR1 SGHRS and CDR2 YFSETQ come from the germline V gene. CDR3 length equals 13 residues. V was clipped by 5 bases and J by 4 bases, with 12 bases between them. CDR3 region: CASSLSSIETQYF. The CDR3 DNA sequence: TGCGCCAGCAGTTTGAGTAGCATAGAGACCCAGTACTTC.

The chain links TRBV5-1 to TRBJ1-1; maybe TRBD1 (5 bases). The germline V gene encodes CDR1 SGHRS and CDR2 YFSETQ. Trimming took off 4 bases at V and 6 bases at J, with 22 bases between the two ends. The CDR3 length is 16 residues. The CDR3 nucleotides are TGCGCCAGCAGCCGCGAAGGGTTAGGGGAAATTGCTGAAGCTTTCTTT. Translating it yields CASSREGLGEIAEAFF. Based on the CDR3 plus reference TRBV5-1 and TRBJ1-1, the full variable domain is KAGVTQTPRYLIKTRGQQVTLSCSPISGHRSVSWYQQTPGQGLQFLFEYFSETQRNKGNFPGRFSGRQFSNSRSEMNVSTLELGDSALYLCASSREGLGEIAEAFFGQGTRLTVV.

The chain uses TRBV7-9 and TRBJ1-5; weak D call: TRBD1 (5 bases). From germline, CDR1 is SEHNR and CDR2 FQNEAQ (reference sequence). This CDR3 is built from 13 residues. V lost 3 bases to trimming and J lost 12 bases, with 15 bases between them. In DNA, the CDR3 is TGTGCCAGCAGCTTTGCAGGGAGGGAGGACCAGCATTTT. Translating gives CASSFAGREDQHF. Based on the CDR3 plus reference TRBV7-9 and TRBJ1-5, the full variable domain is DTGVSQNPRHKITKRGQNVTFRCDPISEHNRLYWYRQTLGQGPEFLTYFQNEAQLEKSRLLSDRFSAERPKGSFSTLEIQRTEQGDSAMYLCASSFAGREDQHFGDGTRLSIL.

The V and J genes are TRBV4-1 and TRBJ2-1; 11 bases align to TRBD2. J gave up 0 bases and V 0 bases, and 13 bases lay outside the gene matches. Germline-derived CDR1 and CDR2 are MGHRA and YSYEKL. The CDR3 runs to 21 residues. CDR3 sequence: CASSQEVLAGGLLSSYNEQFF. The CDR3 region has the DNA TGCGCCAGCAGCCAAGAGGTCCTAGCGGGGGGACTCCTTAGCTCCTACAATGAGCAGTTCTTC.

The chain employs TRBV6-6 and TRBJ2-2, with D possibly matching TRBD1 (5 bases). Germline-derived CDR1 and CDR2 are MNHNY and SVGAGI (reference sequence). This CDR3 has 15 amino acids. Trimming left V 8 bases short and J 1 base short, with 14 bases between. CDR3: CASLVQTVNTGELFF. The CDR3 DNA is TGTGCCAGCCTAGTCCAGACAGTGAACACCGGGGAGCTGTTTTTT.

This clonotype was seen only a few times. The germline gene is not matched at one end of the junction; a read error may be the cause. J is TRBJ2-7 and V is TRBV20-1, with TRBD2 as a possible D gene (5 bases). The CDR3 is 13 amino acids. In germline, CDR1 is DFQATT, CDR2 SNEGSKA (reference sequence). The CDR3 region has the DNA TGCAGTGCCAGAGGGCTCCTCTCCTACGAGCAGTACTTC. This gives the protein CSARGLLSYEQYF.

This clonotype was found a few times. The chain combines TRBV20-1 with TRBJ2-7, with 13 bases aligning to TRBD2. The CDR3 is made up of 17 amino acids. The V and J ends lost 0 bases and 1 base, in that order; junction bases with no gene match: 6. In germline, CDR1 is DFQATT, CDR2 SNEGSKA (reference sequence). The CDR3 DNA reads TGCAGTGCTAGAGATCCCCGGACTAGCGGGGGTTCCTACGAGCAGTACTTC. Translation gives CSARDPRTSGGSYEQYF.